Following are 18 T cell receptor beta chains from one sample sequenced in a study of patients and donors after allogeneic stem cell transplantation. A single record per CDR3 protein comes from TCRdb applying MiXCR to the RT-PCR reads. This sample has about a million distinct CDR3 sequences, with more than 15% found just once. The sequenced sample consisted of blood, either unsorted or a sorted T cell fraction (not recorded which). Receptor source: a human donor who was either an allogeneic HSCT recipient or a stem cell or donor lymphocyte infusion donor (not recorded which). It is not recorded whose cells these are; they may come from a transplant donor.

This chain links TRBV20-1 with TRBJ2-2; 8 bases map to TRBD1. The V and J ends lost 6 bases and 0 bases, in that order; junction bases with no gene match: 3. Germline V lookup: CDR1 DFQATT, CDR2 SNEGSKA (reference sequence). The CDR3 sequence is 14 residues long. CDR3 nucleotides: TGCAGTGCGGTACAGGGGGCGAACACCGGGGAGCTGTTTTTT. This sequence encodes CSAVQGANTGELFF.

This clonotype has ten or more counts. The chain links TRBV12-3 or TRBV12-4 to TRBJ2-5, with 7 bases fitting TRBD2. The CDR3 runs 14 residues. V lost 6 bases to trimming and J lost 2 bases; unmatched junction nucleotides: 6. CDR3 region: CASRRTSRQETQYF. As DNA, the CDR3 is TGTGCCAGCAGACGGACTAGTAGGCAAGAGACCCAGTACTTC.

The gene calls are TRBV30 and TRBJ1-5, with D tentatively TRBD1 (5 bases). The CDR3 covers 14 residues. V lost 2 bases and J lost 7, with 15 bases in between. CDR1 and CDR2 (germline): GTSNPN, SVGIG (reference sequence). In DNA, the CDR3 is TGTGCCTGGAGTTGGGCCAGGGAGAAACAGCCCCAGCATTTT. Its protein is CAWSWAREKQPQHF.

This clonotype was picked up a small number of times. The V call is TRBV25-1, the J call TRBJ2-7; maybe TRBD1 (5 bases). Germline V gene sequence: CDR1 MGHDK, CDR2 SYGVNS. The germline V and J ends were trimmed by 6 bases and 0 bases, with 9 bases remaining between them. This CDR3 spans 13 amino acids. The CDR3 region has the DNA TGTGCCAGCAGGGACATCAACTCCTACGAGCAGTACTTC. Its protein is CASRDINSYEQYF.

This clonotype was seen only a few times. V usage is TRBV29-1 and J usage is TRBJ1-1; D unresolved. The V gene's germline CDR1 is SQVTM and CDR2 ANQGSEA. With 7 bases removed from V and 8 bases from J, the gap between germline ends came to 14 bases. The CDR3 covers 11 residues. CDR3 DNA sequence: TGCAGCGCCCTCGACCCGGTCGAAGCTTTCTTT. It is translated as CSALDPVEAFF.

This clonotype has just a few counts. The chain joins TRBV12-3 or TRBV12-4 to TRBJ2-1, with D perhaps TRBD1 (5 bases). V was cut by 8 bases and J by 10 bases, with 18 bases left in between. CDR3 length: 13 amino acids. This CDR3 reads CASPRGRLIEQFF. The CDR3 DNA reads as TGTGCCAGCCCAAGGGGCCGGTTGATCGAGCAGTTCTTC.

Ten or more counts support this clonotype. The chain carries TRBV12-3 or TRBV12-4 and TRBJ2-1; possibly TRBD1 or TRBD2 for D (5 bases each). V gave up 5 bases and J gave up 6 bases, with 20 bases separating them. The CDR3 is 16 amino acids. CDR3 bases: TGTGCCAGCAGTAGCGTTTCCGGGACGGGTACCAATGAGCAGTTCTTC. Translated, it gives CASSSVSGTGTNEQFF.

As concerns this clonotype: The junction shows a germline mismatch at one end, possibly a read error. The V gene is TRBV29-1, the J gene TRBJ2-7; weak D call: TRBD1 (5 bases). The CDR3 is 12 residues long. Germline loops: CDR1 SQVTM, CDR2 ANQGSEA. The CDR3, as DNA: TGCAGCGTCGAAGGGGCAGCCTACGAGCAGTACTTC. It specifies CSVEGAAYEQYF.

The V gene is TRBV29-1, the J gene TRBJ2-7, with D tentatively TRBD2 (5 bases). This CDR3 region has 12 residues. The germline CDR1 and CDR2 sequences are SQVTM and ANQGSEA. Trimming pared 2 bases from V and 4 bases from J, leaving 9 bases between. CDR3: CSVEISGYEQYF. CDR3 DNA sequence: TGCAGCGTTGAAATTTCGGGGTACGAGCAGTACTTC.

V usage is TRBV18 and J usage is TRBJ2-7, with D unclear. CDR3 length: 14 amino acids. Germline V gene data show CDR1 as KGHSH and CDR2 as LQKENI. Trimming removed 0 bases from V and 0 bases from J, with 6 bases in between. CDR3: CASSPPRPSYEQYF. Here the CDR3 DNA reads TGTGCCAGCTCACCACCTAGGCCCTCCTACGAGCAGTACTTC. Full variable domain (rest looked up from reference TRBV18 and TRBJ2-7): NAGVMQNPRHLVRRRGQEARLRCSPMKGHSHVYWYRQLPEEGLKFMVYLQKENIIDESGMPKERFSAEFPKEGPSILRIQQVVRGDSAAYFCASSPPRPSYEQYFGPGTRLTVT.

This clonotype turned up a few times. CDR3 sequence: CSALARSYNSPLHF. Here the CDR3 DNA reads TGCAGTGCCTTGGCTCGCTCCTATAATTCACCCCTCCACTTT. V and J are TRBV20-1 and TRBJ1-6; D call uncertain. The V and J ends lost 6 bases and 0 bases respectively, with 9 bases between them. The CDR3 is made up of 14 amino acids. Germline values: CDR1 DFQATT, CDR2 SNEGSKA (reference sequence).

This clonotype was recorded a few times. The chain uses TRBV6-5 and TRBJ2-7, with 7 nucleotides matching TRBD1. The V segment lost 6 bases and the J segment 2 bases; nucleotides outside the gene matches: 7. Germline V lookup: CDR1 MNHEY, CDR2 SVGAGI. This CDR3 is built from 14 residues. CDR3 sequence: CASSYRTGPYEQYF. The CDR3 bases are TGTGCCAGCAGCTACCGGACAGGCCCCTACGAGCAGTACTTC.

This clonotype was observed a few times. The rearrangement joins TRBV20-1 to TRBJ2-5; D uncertain. Between the trimmed V and J ends, which lost 5 bases and 4 bases, there was a span of 11 bases. CDR1 DFQATT and CDR2 SNEGSKA come from the germline V gene (reference sequence). This CDR3 region has 12 residues. Here the CDR3 DNA reads TGCAGTGCTGGGCGGATGGGAGAGACCCAGTACTTC. This codes for CSAGRMGETQYF.

The chain has TRBV9 and TRBJ1-2, with D possibly being TRBD1 (5 bases). The V end lost 4 bases, the J end lost 1 base, and 11 bases lay between the germline ends. The V gene's germline CDR1 is SGDLS and CDR2 YYNGEE. The CDR3 extends over 14 amino acids. In DNA, the CDR3 is TGTGCCAGCAGCCCGGGGGACGGTAACTATGGCTACACCTTC. Translated, it gives CASSPGDGNYGYTF.

V gene TRBV12-3 or TRBV12-4 combines with J gene TRBJ1-2; unclear D gene. This CDR3 is built from 12 residues. The V and J ends lost 4 bases and 7 bases respectively, with 10 bases between them. The CDR3 DNA follows: TGTGCCAGCAGTTATCCGGCCGCTGGCTACACCTTC. It encodes CASSYPAAGYTF.

The rearrangement uses TRBV5-1 and TRBJ2-5; D may be TRBD1 (5 bases). CDR1 and CDR2 (germline): SGHRS, YFSETQ. V was trimmed by 4 bases and J by 2 bases, leaving 15 bases between them. This CDR3 contains 15 residues. The CDR3 bases are TGCGCCAGCAGCCTTACGGACAACCGACAAGAGACCCAGTACTTC. This gives the protein CASSLTDNRQETQYF.

To note about this clonotype: Relative to the germline gene, one junction end is altered; a read error may explain this. The J gene is TRBJ2-3, the V gene TRBV6-1; D could derive from TRBD1 or TRBD2 (5 bases each). The CDR3 has 12 residues. The germline CDR1 and CDR2 sequences are MNHNS and SASEGT. As DNA, the CDR3 is TGTGCCAGCGGTGAGGGGTCCCATACGCAGTATTTT. It translates to CASGEGSHTQYF.

This sequence joins TRBV18 and TRBJ1-3; D might be TRBD1 (5 bases). V was trimmed by 6 bases and J by 2 bases, leaving 14 bases between them. The germline gives CDR1 KGHSH, CDR2 LQKENI. The CDR3 has 15 amino acids. The CDR3 here is CASSQIQDTGNTIYF. DNA of the CDR3: TGTGCCAGCTCGCAGATACAGGATACTGGAAACACCATATATTTT.